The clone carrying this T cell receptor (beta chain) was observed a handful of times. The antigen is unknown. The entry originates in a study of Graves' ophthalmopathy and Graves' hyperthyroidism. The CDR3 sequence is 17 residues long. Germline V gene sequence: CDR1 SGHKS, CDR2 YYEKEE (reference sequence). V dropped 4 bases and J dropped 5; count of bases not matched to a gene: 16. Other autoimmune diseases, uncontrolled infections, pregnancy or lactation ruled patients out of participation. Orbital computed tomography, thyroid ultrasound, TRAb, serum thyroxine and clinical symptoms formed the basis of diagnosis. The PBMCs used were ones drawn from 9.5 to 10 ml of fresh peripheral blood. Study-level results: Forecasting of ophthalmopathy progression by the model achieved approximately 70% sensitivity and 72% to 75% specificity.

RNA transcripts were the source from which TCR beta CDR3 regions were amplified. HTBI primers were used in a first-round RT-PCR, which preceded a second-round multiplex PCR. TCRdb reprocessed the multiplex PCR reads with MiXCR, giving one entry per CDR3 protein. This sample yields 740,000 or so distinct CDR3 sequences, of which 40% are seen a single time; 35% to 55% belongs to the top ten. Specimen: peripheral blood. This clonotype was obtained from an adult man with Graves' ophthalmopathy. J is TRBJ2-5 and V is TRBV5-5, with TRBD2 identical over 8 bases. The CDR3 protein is CASSPLLTSATGETQYF. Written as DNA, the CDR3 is TGTGCCAGCAGCCCGCTATTGACTAGCGCCACGGGGGAGACCCAGTACTTC.